This T cell receptor (beta chain) was profiled in a study of blood T cell repertoires in COVID-19. Overall study: Sites in the United States, Italy and Spain provided acute and convalescent COVID-19 samples. T cells, B-cell-depleted T cells, or PBMCs supplied cDNA or gDNA.

The repertoire was sequenced with immunoSEQ multiplex PCR; TCRdb's copy has only in-frame clones and lacks some. This table holds 30,000 or so clones, almost 85% found once. The CDR3 length is 16 residues. Germline CDR1 and CDR2: MNHEY and SMNVEV (reference sequence). Germline trimming cut 5 bases from V and 0 bases from J; bases unmatched to any gene: 9. This sequence joins TRBV27 and TRBJ2-7; 8 positions match TRBD1. This sequence originates from an older man with active or convalescent COVID-19. Sequences were obtained from peripheral blood. CDR3 residues: CASSRTGDRNSYEQYF. DNA for the CDR3: TGTGCCAGCAGTAGAACGGGGGACAGGAACTCCTACGAGCAGTACTTC.